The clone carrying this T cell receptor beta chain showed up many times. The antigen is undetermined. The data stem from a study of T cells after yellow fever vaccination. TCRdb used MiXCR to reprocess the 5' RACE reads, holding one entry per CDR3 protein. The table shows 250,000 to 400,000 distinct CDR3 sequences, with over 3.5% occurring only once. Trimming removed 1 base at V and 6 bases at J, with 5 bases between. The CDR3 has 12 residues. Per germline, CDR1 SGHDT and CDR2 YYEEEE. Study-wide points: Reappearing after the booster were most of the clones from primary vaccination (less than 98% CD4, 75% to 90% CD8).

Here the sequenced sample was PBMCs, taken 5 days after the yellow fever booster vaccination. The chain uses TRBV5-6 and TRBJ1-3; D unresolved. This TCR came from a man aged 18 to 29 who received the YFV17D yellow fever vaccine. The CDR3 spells CASSLRQNTIYF. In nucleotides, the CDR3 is TGTGCCAGCAGCTTGAGACAAAACACCATATATTTT.